This T cell receptor beta chain stems from a study of beta chain features in type 1 diabetes. Overall study findings and caveats: It was among patients, rather than healthy donors, that naive, central memory and Treg TCRB repertoires appeared more similar.

This clone was observed a few times. Its antigen is not identified. The whole isolated RNA underwent reverse transcription, so sequencing captured expressed TCRB transcripts. Clones were sequenced by immunoSEQ multiplex PCR, and TCRdb holds only the in-frame ones, with some missing. The sample holds over 350,000 clones, over 13% seen once. The sample was naive CD4+ T cells from blood. This sequence originates from a woman in her late teens or twenties in good health.

The CDR3 here is CASSFNRDSTQYF. CDR3 sequence (DNA): TGTGCCAGCAGCTTCAACCGGGACAGTACGCAGTATTTT. The V call is TRBV7-9, the J call TRBJ2-3, with 7 bases lining up with TRBD1. Looked up from germline, CDR1 is SEHNR and CDR2 is FQNEAQ (reference sequence). The CDR3 spans 13 residues. Unmatched junction bases numbered 5, after V lost 3 bases and J lost 8 bases.